This passage covers 15 T cell receptor beta chains from one sample sequenced in a study of early T cells in non-severe SARS-CoV-2 infection. TCRdb called the 5' RACE reads again in MiXCR, with one record for every CDR3 protein. Seen here are 15,000 to 20,000 distinct CDR3 sequences, over 5.5% observed once, and the top ten hold approximately 6.8%. The sequencing used whole blood, collected at baseline. Receptor source: an adult who was a healthcare worker with PCR-confirmed SARS-CoV-2 infection or an uninfected control (not recorded which).

This clonotype has a count of ten or more. This sequence joins TRBV18 and TRBJ2-1; 9 bases fit TRBD1. Germline CDR1 KGHSH, CDR2 LQKENI. This CDR3 contains 15 residues. V shed 3 bases, J shed 8 bases, and the junction held 8 bases outside the gene matches. CDR3 sequence (DNA): TGTGCCAGCTCACCCGTAGGGACAGGGTTCGATGAGCAGTTCTTC. This translates into CASSPVGTGFDEQFF.

The table lists this clonotype with many counts. The genes are TRBV6-1 and TRBJ2-7; D might be TRBD2 (7 bases). V was pared by 11 bases and J by 5 bases, with 19 bases between. The CDR3 is made up of 13 amino acids. The germline gives CDR1 MNHNS, CDR2 SASEGT. CDR3 nucleotides: TGTGCCGGGGAAGGGGGGGAGGCCCACGAGCAGTACTTC. Residues: CAGEGGEAHEQYF.

This clonotype was recorded at least ten times. The chain has TRBV20-1 and TRBJ1-1; no firm D call. V lost 6 bases to trimming and J lost 1 base, with 9 bases between them. The germline CDR1 and CDR2 sequences are DFQATT and SNEGSKA (reference sequence). The CDR3 is 12 amino acids. The CDR3 spells CSAPRGNTEAFF. Here the CDR3 DNA reads TGCAGTGCCCCTAGAGGGAACACTGAAGCTTTCTTT.

The sample holds many counts of this clonotype. At one end the junction does not follow the germline gene, possibly because of a read error. The J gene is TRBJ1-1, the V gene TRBV30, with TRBD1 as a possible D gene (6 bases). CDR1 GTSNPN and CDR2 SVGIG come from the germline V gene (reference sequence). The CDR3 is made up of 13 amino acids. The CDR3 DNA is TGTGCCTGGAGTGTACAGGGATTAACTGAAGTTTTCTTT. Translating gives CAWSVQGLTEVFF.

The chain has TRBV14 and TRBJ2-3; 10 bases map to TRBD1. With 5 bases clipped from V and 4 bases from J, the junction kept 6 bases outside the gene matches. Germline CDR1 SGHDN, CDR2 FVKESK. The CDR3 runs to 15 residues. The CDR3 region has the DNA TGTGCCAGCAGCGGGGGGACAGGGGCCGCAGATACGCAGTATTTT. This sequence encodes CASSGGTGAADTQYF.

This clonotype was seen repeatedly, ten times or more. This chain connects TRBV13 to TRBJ1-1; D is uncertain. V lost 3 bases to trimming and J lost 1 base, with 15 bases between them. The CDR3 length is 16 residues. From germline, CDR1 is PRHDT and CDR2 FYEKMQ (reference sequence). CDR3 in DNA: TGTGCCAGCAGCTTGGTGGGTCCTTGGCGGAACACTGAAGCTTTCTTT. Encoded protein: CASSLVGPWRNTEAFF.

In this sample, this clonotype turned up many times. This chain uses TRBV11-1 with TRBJ2-4; 7 bases match TRBD2. From germline, CDR1 is SGHAT and CDR2 FQDESV (reference sequence). The CDR3 has 15 residues. V dropped 3 bases and J dropped 4; count of bases not matched to a gene: 6. CDR3 coding DNA: TGTGCCAGCAGCTTGGGCCTAGCGGAAAAAAACATTCAGTACTTC. This sequence encodes CASSLGLAEKNIQYF.

This clonotype was recorded at least ten times. This sequence joins TRBV13 and TRBJ1-2, with TRBD1 as a possible D gene (6 bases). Germline V gene lookup returns CDR1 PRHDT and CDR2 FYEKMQ (reference sequence). The germline V and J ends were trimmed by 0 bases and 9 bases, with 14 bases remaining between them. This CDR3 has 14 residues. CDR3 in amino acids: CASSLGDRLRSYTF. As DNA, the CDR3 is TGTGCCAGCAGCTTAGGGGACAGACTCAGAAGCTACACCTTC. The whole variable domain, filled in from reference TRBV13 and TRBJ1-2, reads AAGVIQSPRHLIKEKRETATLKCYPIPRHDTVYWYQQGPGQDPQFLISFYEKMQSDKGSIPDRFSAQQFSDYHSELNMSSLELGDSALYFCASSLGDRLRSYTFGSGTRLTVV.

This clonotype was counted many times. The rearrangement links TRBV9 to TRBJ2-5, with 7 nucleotides matching TRBD1. Germline V gene sequence: CDR1 SGDLS, CDR2 YYNGEE. With 3 bases clipped from V and 1 base from J, the junction kept 3 bases outside the gene matches. The CDR3 sequence is 14 residues long. CDR3 DNA: TGTGCCAGCAGCGGAGGGACAGCCCAAGAGACCCAGTACTTC. Its protein is CASSGGTAQETQYF.

The sample holds a few counts of this clonotype. This chain connects TRBV6-6 to TRBJ1-1; D remains ambiguous. CDR1 and CDR2 from the germline V gene are MNHNY and SVGAGI (reference sequence). The CDR3 extends over 12 amino acids. V was cut by 6 bases and J by 7 bases, with 12 bases left in between. The CDR3 spells CASSSAGGEAFF. The DNA for the CDR3 is TGTGCCAGCAGCAGCGCTGGAGGTGAAGCTTTCTTT.

This clonotype was seen at least ten times. This sequence joins TRBV28 and TRBJ2-7; TRBD1 matches 7 bases. In germline, CDR1 is MDHEN, CDR2 SYDVKM. The V segment lost 6 bases and the J segment 2 bases; nucleotides outside the gene matches: 4. The CDR3 has 13 amino acids. The CDR3 DNA reads as TGTGCCAGCAGGGGACAGTTAGCCTACGAGCAGTACTTC. It encodes CASRGQLAYEQYF.

By proportion, this clonotype is medium-sized. J is TRBJ1-2 and V is TRBV27; TRBD1 matches 12 bases. Germline assignment: CDR1 MNHEY and CDR2 SMNVEV (reference sequence). V was pared by 6 bases and J by 8 bases, with 4 bases of the junction left unmatched. CDR3 length: 13 residues. CDR3 bases: TGTGCCAGCAGGGGACAGGGGGCGGGCGGCTACACCTTC. Protein: CASRGQGAGGYTF.

There are many counts of this clonotype. The rearrangement uses TRBV30 and TRBJ1-1; no firm D call. CDR3 length: 13 amino acids. CDR1 and CDR2 from the germline V gene are GTSNPN and SVGIG (reference sequence). Trimming cost V 1 base and J 5 bases, with 11 bases left between them. CDR3 loop: CAWSAAIGTEAFF. The CDR3 bases are TGTGCCTGGAGTGCCGCCATTGGTACTGAAGCTTTCTTT.

This clonotype was detected many times. The chain joins TRBV6-5 to TRBJ1-2; TRBD1 aligns across 8 bases. The CDR3 totals 13 residues. Germline V gene sequence: CDR1 MNHEY, CDR2 SVGAGI. J was trimmed by 4 bases and V by 6 bases; bases with no gene match: 4. CDR3 amino acids: CASRKQGVYGYTF. DNA for the CDR3: TGTGCCAGCAGAAAACAGGGGGTCTATGGCTACACCTTC.

The table lists this clonotype with many counts. A read error is likely, as this CDR3 ends without the conserved phenylalanine or tryptophan. Because the CDR3's place on the DNA is in doubt, the DNA is left out and the CDR3 is given as listed by TCRdb. The chain joins TRBV6-1 to TRBJ1-6. The CDR3 spans 10 amino acids, including both terminal residues. Germline CDR1 is MNHNS and CDR2 is SASEGT. CDR3 loop: CASSELGNAL.